This T cell receptor beta chain appears in the sequencing data of a study of vaccination and CD4 T cells after COVID-19. About this clonotype itself: Its specificity is not known.

The junction had 10 bases not matched to a gene; V was cut back by 6 bases and J by 5 bases. Germline loops: CDR1 DFQATT, CDR2 SNEGSKA (reference sequence). CDR3 length: 14 residues. The treatment was: roughly 10-day PBMC culture with coronavirus spike peptide pools or control peptides (ViraFEST assay). At the Johns Hopkins FTIC core, DNA taken from cultured CD4+ T cells was sequenced by way of the Oncomine TCR Beta short-read assay. Scientists extracted genomic DNA from CD4+ T cells grown in culture. In TCRdb, the PCR reads were re-called with MiXCR into one record per CDR3 protein. The sample has over 14,000 distinct CDR3 sequences; roughly two thirds are singletons.

Sequencing was done on a sample of CD4+ T cells from blood, cultured in vitro. The source of this sequence is a human donor who had recovered from COVID-19. The chain employs TRBV20-1 and TRBJ2-1, with 7 bases lining up with TRBD1. Written as DNA, the CDR3 is TGCAGTGCGGTACCGGGACAGACCAACAATGAGCAGTTCTTC. It translates to CSAVPGQTNNEQFF.